What follows is one T cell receptor (beta chain) and its context. Sequencing was performed with immunoSEQ multiplex PCR; in TCRdb, only in-frame clones are kept and a portion is missing. The sample contains about 2,500,000 clones, 85% to 95% of which appear only once. Trimming stripped 1 base from V and 1 base from J, with 16 bases between. The germline V gene encodes CDR1 PRHDT and CDR2 FYEKMQ (reference sequence). The CDR3 spans 17 residues. This specimen belongs to a study of shared clonotypes between healthy human individuals. The V gene is TRBV13, the J gene TRBJ1-2, with D possibly matching TRBD1 (6 bases). The sequence derives from a man in his late teens or twenties in good health. The specimen was naive CD4+ T cells sorted from blood. Subset noted: CD45RA+ positively selected. CDR3 DNA sequence: TGTGCCAGCAGCTTAGACAGGGTACCCAGCGATAACTATGGCTACACCTTC. This codes for CASSLDRVPSDNYGYTF.